This entry features one T cell receptor (beta chain) sequence. Repertoires were generated with immunoSEQ multiplex PCR, while TCRdb's copy carries only in-frame clones and drops some. The repertoire holds 75,000 to 100,000 clones, with roughly 94% as singletons. This sample is part of a study of siplizumab effects on memory and regulatory T cells. V was pared by 4 bases and J by 2 bases, with 5 bases of the junction left unmatched. This CDR3 has 15 amino acids. The germline CDR1 and CDR2 sequences are SGHRS and YFSETQ. This sequence originates from a human donor in good health. Source material: non-Treg CD4+ T cells sorted from blood. The J gene is TRBJ2-3, the V gene TRBV5-1; 9 bases match TRBD2. The CDR3 nucleotides read TGCGCCAGCAGCGGACTAGCGATTAACACAGATACGCAGTATTTT. It is translated as CASSGLAINTDTQYF. Looking up the rest from reference TRBV5-1 and TRBJ2-3 gives the full variable domain: KAGVTQTPRYLIKTRGQQVTLSCSPISGHRSVSWYQQTPGQGLQFLFEYFSETQRNKGNFPGRFSGRQFSNSRSEMNVSTLELGDSALYLCASSGLAINTDTQYFGPGTRLTVL.